The T cell receptor beta chain described here comes from a study of blood T cells in healthy people across ages. Findings and limits, study-wide: While age rose, TCR beta diversity per million T cells dropped in a roughly linear way. Higher naive T cell percentage went strongly together with higher TCR beta diversity. Greater diversity and more naive CD4+ cells were seen in long-lived donors than in aged donors.

For this clonotype: Its specificity is not known.

V was shortened by 4 bases and J by 4 bases, with 14 bases between the two germline ends. This CDR3 region has 14 residues. Germline assignment: CDR1 SGHRS and CDR2 YFSETQ. A second PCR, run for roughly 7 to 12 cycles, used a sample-barcoded 5' primer plus a J-beta primer mix. Each single sample gave us at least 2.5 million CDR3-containing paired-end reads. One entry per CDR3 protein results from TCRdb running MiXCR on the 5' RACE reads. The table includes about 1,500,000 distinct CDR3 sequences, roughly 28% detected once. The chain carries TRBV5-1 and TRBJ1-1, with unresolved D. The sample taken for sequencing was blood. This clonotype was obtained from a woman aged 25 to 39 in good health. The DNA for the CDR3 is TGCGCCAGCAGCGCGGCAGTCTGGGGCACTGAAGCTTTCTTT. Residues: CASSAAVWGTEAFF.